The T cell receptor (beta chain) under discussion was sequenced for a study of blood T cell repertoires in COVID-19. For the study at large: The study drew acute and convalescent COVID-19 samples from the United States, Italy and Spain. PBMCs, B-cell-depleted T cells, or T cells were the source of the cDNA or gDNA that made up the material.

V lost 5 bases, J lost 7 bases, and 14 bases lay in between. Germline CDR1 is MNHEY and CDR2 is SVGAGI. CDR3 length: 13 residues. In the authors' methods: Reference gene primer amplification gave nucleated cell count estimates. Profiled with immunoSEQ multiplex PCR; TCRdb holds only in-frame clones, not every one. The V and J calls and clone size come from that table; D and trimming were worked out from the DNA. The sample lists over 150,000 clones; roughly 76% were seen once. This clonotype originated in a woman of 80 years or more with COVID-19, enrolled during active disease. The chain has TRBV6-5 and TRBJ1-1; D unclear. The sample consisted of peripheral blood. CDR3 bases: TGTGCCAGCAGTCAGTTGGGAGCCTTTGAAGCTTTCTTT. Amino acid sequence: CASSQLGAFEAFF.